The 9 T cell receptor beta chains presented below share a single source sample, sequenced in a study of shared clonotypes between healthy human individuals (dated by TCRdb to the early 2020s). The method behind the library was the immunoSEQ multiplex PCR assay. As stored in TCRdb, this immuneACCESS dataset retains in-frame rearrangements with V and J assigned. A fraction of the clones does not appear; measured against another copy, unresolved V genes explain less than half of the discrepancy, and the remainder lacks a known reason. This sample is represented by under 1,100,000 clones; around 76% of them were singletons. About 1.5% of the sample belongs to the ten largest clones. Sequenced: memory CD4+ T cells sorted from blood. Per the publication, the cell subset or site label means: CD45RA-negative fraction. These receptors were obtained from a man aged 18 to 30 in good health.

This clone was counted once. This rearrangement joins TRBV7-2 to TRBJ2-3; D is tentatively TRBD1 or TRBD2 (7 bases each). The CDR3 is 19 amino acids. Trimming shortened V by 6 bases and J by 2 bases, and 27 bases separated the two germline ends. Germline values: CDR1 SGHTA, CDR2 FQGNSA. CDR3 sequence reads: CASRPGGGFHGPHTDTQYF. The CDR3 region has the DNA TGTGCCAGCAGACCAGGGGGGGGTTTCCACGGCCCCCACACAGATACGCAGTATTTT.

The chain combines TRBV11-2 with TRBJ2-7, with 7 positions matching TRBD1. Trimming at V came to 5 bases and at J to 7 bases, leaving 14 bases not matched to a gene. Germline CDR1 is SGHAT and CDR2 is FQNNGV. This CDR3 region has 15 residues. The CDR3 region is CASSPIDRDRGEQYF. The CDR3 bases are TGTGCCAGCAGCCCCATCGACAGGGACCGGGGTGAGCAGTACTTC.

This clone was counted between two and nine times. In nucleotides, the CDR3 is TGTGCCAGCAGCGGACACTCTGGGGCCAACGTCCTGACTTTC. This translates into CASSGHSGANVLTF. The rearrangement joins TRBV9 to TRBJ2-6, with D hard to call. Trimming removed 3 bases at V and 0 bases at J, with 4 bases between. The CDR3 is 14 residues long. Looked up from germline, CDR1 is SGDLS and CDR2 is YYNGEE.

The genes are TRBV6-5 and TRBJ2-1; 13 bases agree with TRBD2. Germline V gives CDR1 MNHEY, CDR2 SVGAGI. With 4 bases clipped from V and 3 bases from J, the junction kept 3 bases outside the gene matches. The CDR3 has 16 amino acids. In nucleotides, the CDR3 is TGTGCCAGCAGTTCCGGGACTAGCGGGAACTACAATGAGCAGTTCTTC. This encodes CASSSGTSGNYNEQFF.

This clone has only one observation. CDR3 loop: CASSLEGKSYGYTF. CDR3 DNA sequence: TGCGCCAGCAGCTTGGAGGGGAAGAGCTATGGCTACACCTTC. The chain carries TRBV5-1 and TRBJ1-2; weak D call: TRBD1 (5 bases). Germline V gene lookup returns CDR1 SGHRS and CDR2 YFSETQ. This CDR3 contains 14 residues. The V and J ends lost 0 bases and 4 bases respectively, with 10 bases between them.

The CDR3 bases are TGTGCCATCAGTGAGTCAGGGACAGGGGGGAATCAGCCCCAGCATTTT. This gives the protein CAISESGTGGNQPQHF. The chain combines TRBV10-3 with TRBJ1-5, with TRBD1 matching over 11 bases. The CDR3 spans 16 residues. Per the germline V gene, CDR1 is ENHRY and CDR2 is SYGVKD. V gave up 0 bases and J gave up 4 bases; unmatched junction bases: 2.

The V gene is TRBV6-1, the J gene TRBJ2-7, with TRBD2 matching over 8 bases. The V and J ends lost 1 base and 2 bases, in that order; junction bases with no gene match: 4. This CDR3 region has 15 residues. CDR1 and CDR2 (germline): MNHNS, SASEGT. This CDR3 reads CASSEEGAGAYEQYF. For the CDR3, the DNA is TGTGCCAGCAGTGAAGAAGGAGCGGGAGCCTACGAGCAGTACTTC.

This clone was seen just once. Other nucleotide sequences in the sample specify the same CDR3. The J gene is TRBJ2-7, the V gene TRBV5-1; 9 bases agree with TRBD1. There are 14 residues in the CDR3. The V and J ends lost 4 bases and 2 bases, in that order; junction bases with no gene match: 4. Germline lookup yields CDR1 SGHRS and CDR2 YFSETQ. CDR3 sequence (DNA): TGCGCCAGCAGCAGCCGACAGGGGGCCTACGAGCAGTACTTC. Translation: CASSSRQGAYEQYF. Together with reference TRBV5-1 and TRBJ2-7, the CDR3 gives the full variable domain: KAGVTQTPRYLIKTRGQQVTLSCSPISGHRSVSWYQQTPGQGLQFLFEYFSETQRNKGNFPGRFSGRQFSNSRSEMNVSTLELGDSALYLCASSSRQGAYEQYFGPGTRLTVT.

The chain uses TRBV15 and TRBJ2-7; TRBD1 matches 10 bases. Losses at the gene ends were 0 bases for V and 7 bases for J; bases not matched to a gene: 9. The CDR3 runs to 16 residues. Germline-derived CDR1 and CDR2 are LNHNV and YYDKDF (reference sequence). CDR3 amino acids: CATSRDRGTGAGEQYF. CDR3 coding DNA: TGTGCCACCAGCAGAGACCGGGGGACAGGGGCTGGTGAGCAGTACTTC.